The rows below give T cell receptor beta chains drawn from one sample of a study of blood T cell repertoires in COVID-19. TCRdb's copy holds only in-frame clones and misses some; the assay was immunoSEQ multiplex PCR. The sample comprises about 340,000 clones, 80% to 90% of which are singletons, and 4% to 5.5% rests with the top ten. Sequencing was performed on PBMCs or T cells enriched from blood (not recorded which). The origin of the receptors is a woman between 35 and 50 years old with acute COVID-19. CDR3s include the opening cysteine and the closing phenylalanine or tryptophan. A D gene is named only where the DNA matches it firmly. Clone size is given for some rows only: seen once, a few or many times, or a class if the clone is expanded.

clone size: -
V gene: TRBV19
J gene: TRBJ2-7
D gene: TRBD2
CDR3 DNA: TGTGCCAGTAGTTTGGGACTAGCGGTCTACGAGCAGTACTTC
CDR3 protein: CASSLGLAVYEQYF

clone size: -
V gene: TRBV19
J gene: TRBJ1-1
D gene: -
CDR3 DNA: TGTGCCAGTAGAGGACTGAACATGAACACTGAAGCTTTCTTT
CDR3 protein: CASRGLNMNTEAFF

clone size: -
V gene: TRBV5-1
J gene: TRBJ2-3
D gene: TRBD2
CDR3 DNA: TGCGCCAGCAGCTTGGTACGACTAGCGGGGAGCGATACGCAGTATTTT
CDR3 protein: CASSLVRLAGSDTQYF

clone size: -
V gene: TRBV7-9
J gene: TRBJ1-1
D gene: -
CDR3 DNA: TGTGCCAGCAGCTTACCCCCGGGATATGAAGCTTTCTTT
CDR3 protein: CASSLPPGYEAFF

clone size: -
V gene: TRBV6-2/TRBV6-3
J gene: TRBJ1-2
D gene: -
CDR3 DNA: TGTGCCAGCAGTCGGACGGGAGGGGATGGCTACACCTTC
CDR3 protein: CASSRTGGDGYTF

clone size: -
V gene: TRBV5-6
J gene: TRBJ2-1
D gene: -
CDR3 DNA: TGTGCCAGCAGCTGGCTCTCGGGACAAGACAATGAGCAGTTCTTC
CDR3 protein: CASSWLSGQDNEQFF

clone size: -
V gene: TRBV2
J gene: TRBJ2-3
D gene: TRBD2
CDR3 DNA: TGTGCCAGCAGTGCACTAGCGGGAGGGCCCGGCACAGATACGCAGTATTTT
CDR3 protein: CASSALAGGPGTDTQYF

clone size: once
V gene: TRBV4-3
J gene: TRBJ1-2
D gene: -
CDR3 DNA: TGCGCCAGCAGCCAAGATCCGCAGGGCTTCTATGGCTACACCTTC
CDR3 protein: CASSQDPQGFYGYTF

clone size: -
V gene: TRBV24-1
J gene: TRBJ2-3
D gene: -
CDR3 DNA: TGTGCCACCAGTGACTGGAGTAGCACAGATACGCAGTATTTT
CDR3 protein: CATSDWSSTDTQYF

clone size: once
V gene: TRBV29-1
J gene: TRBJ2-3
D gene: -
CDR3 DNA: TGCAGCGTCGGACAGTTTGCAGATACGCAGTATTTT
CDR3 protein: CSVGQFADTQYF

clone size: -
V gene: TRBV6-5
J gene: TRBJ1-4
D gene: TRBD1
CDR3 DNA: TGTGCCAGCAGACGGACAGGGTGGAATGAAAAACTGTTTTTT
CDR3 protein: CASRRTGWNEKLFF

clone size: -
V gene: TRBV11-2
J gene: TRBJ1-2
D gene: -
CDR3 DNA: TGTGCCAGCAGCCCCAGGGATGGCTACACCTTC
CDR3 protein: CASSPRDGYTF

clone size: -
V gene: TRBV10-3
J gene: TRBJ2-7
D gene: TRBD1
CDR3 DNA: TGTGCCATCAGTGGGACAGGGGACTACGAGCAGTACTTC
CDR3 protein: CAISGTGDYEQYF

clone size: -
V gene: TRBV13
J gene: TRBJ1-1
D gene: -
CDR3 DNA: TGTGCCAGCAGCCCGAACTCGCGGACGGGGAGAACTGAAGCTTTCTTT
CDR3 protein: CASSPNSRTGRTEAFF

clone size: -
V gene: TRBV4-1
J gene: TRBJ2-2
D gene: -
CDR3 DNA: TGCGCCAGCAGCCAAGAACCTAGTGTGAACACCGGGGAGCTGTTTTTT
CDR3 protein: CASSQEPSVNTGELFF

clone size: -
V gene: TRBV5-1
J gene: TRBJ2-7
D gene: -
CDR3 DNA: TGCGCCAGCAGCTTGGCGGGGGAGTACGAGCAGTACTTC
CDR3 protein: CASSLAGEYEQYF

clone size: -
V gene: TRBV7-2
J gene: TRBJ1-3
D gene: -
CDR3 DNA: TGTGCCAGCAGCTTAGGGGGACTGATCTCTGGAAACACCATATATTTT
CDR3 protein: CASSLGGLISGNTIYF

clone size: -
V gene: TRBV2
J gene: TRBJ2-1
D gene: TRBD1
CDR3 DNA: TGTGCCAGCATTACAGGGGGCGCCTACAATGAGCAGTTCTTC
CDR3 protein: CASITGGAYNEQFF

clone size: -
V gene: TRBV11-2
J gene: TRBJ2-5
D gene: -
CDR3 DNA: TGTGCCAGCAGCTTATCCTGGCTTCAAGAGACCCAGTACTTC
CDR3 protein: CASSLSWLQETQYF

clone size: -
V gene: TRBV19
J gene: TRBJ2-7
D gene: TRBD1
CDR3 DNA: TGTGCCAGTAGGCGAGACAGGGGTTCCTACGAGCAGTACTTC
CDR3 protein: CASRRDRGSYEQYF

clone size: -
V gene: TRBV9
J gene: TRBJ1-1
D gene: -
CDR3 DNA: TGTGCCAGCAGCGTGGGACATAGGGATGGGACTGAAGCTTTCTTT
CDR3 protein: CASSVGHRDGTEAFF

clone size: once
V gene: TRBV27
J gene: TRBJ1-5
D gene: TRBD1
CDR3 DNA: TGTGCCAGCAGTTTAGAGACAGGGGGATCCGGGCCCCAGCATTTT
CDR3 protein: CASSLETGGSGPQHF

clone size: -
V gene: TRBV21-1
J gene: TRBJ1-1
D gene: -
CDR3 DNA: TGTGCCAGCAGCGTCCGGCACAGGGCTGACACTGAAGCTTTCTTT
CDR3 protein: CASSVRHRADTEAFF

clone size: -
V gene: TRBV5-5
J gene: TRBJ2-7
D gene: -
CDR3 DNA: TGTGCCAGCAGCTTGGGGCCAGGAAGCTACGAGCAGTACTTC
CDR3 protein: CASSLGPGSYEQYF

clone size: -
V gene: TRBV5-5
J gene: TRBJ1-4
D gene: -
CDR3 DNA: TGTGCCAGCAGCTTGGGTGGGAGTCAGAATAATGAAAAACTGTTTTTT
CDR3 protein: CASSLGGSQNNEKLFF

clone size: -
V gene: TRBV18
J gene: TRBJ1-1
D gene: -
CDR3 DNA: TGTGCCAGCTCATCGGCCGGGGCGGGGTACACTGAAGCTTTCTTT
CDR3 protein: CASSSAGAGYTEAFF

clone size: once
V gene: TRBV28
J gene: TRBJ1-1
D gene: -
CDR3 DNA: TGTGCCAGCAGTTCGGGACTAACTGAAGCTTTCTTT
CDR3 protein: CASSSGLTEAFF

clone size: -
V gene: TRBV6-5
J gene: TRBJ2-1
D gene: TRBD2
CDR3 DNA: TGTGCCAGCAGTTTGAGTAGCGGGGGGTGGAATGAGCAGTTCTTC
CDR3 protein: CASSLSSGGWNEQFF

clone size: -
V gene: TRBV18
J gene: TRBJ1-1
D gene: -
CDR3 DNA: TGTGCCAGCTCACCCAATGGAGGGGCTATGGAAGCTTTCTTT
CDR3 protein: CASSPNGGAMEAFF

clone size: -
V gene: TRBV7-2
J gene: TRBJ2-1
D gene: -
CDR3 DNA: TGTGCCAGCAGTTTTCGTGCGAACGGACAGTACAATGAGCAGTTCTTC
CDR3 protein: CASSFRANGQYNEQFF

clone size: once
V gene: TRBV7-9
J gene: TRBJ1-3
D gene: -
CDR3 DNA: TGTGCCAGCAGGCCCAGCCTCGAACAGACAAAAAACTCTGGAAACACCATATATTTT
CDR3 protein: CASRPSLEQTKNSGNTIYF

clone size: -
V gene: TRBV7-9
J gene: TRBJ2-4
D gene: -
CDR3 DNA: TGTGCCAGCAGCTTAGATCGGGTAAACATTCAGTACTTC
CDR3 protein: CASSLDRVNIQYF

clone size: once
V gene: TRBV24-1
J gene: TRBJ2-7
D gene: TRBD1
CDR3 DNA: TGTGCCACCAGTCCCGCCGGGCCCCCAGGGGGAGAGCAGTACTTC
CDR3 protein: CATSPAGPPGGEQYF

clone size: -
V gene: TRBV18
J gene: TRBJ1-3
D gene: TRBD1
CDR3 DNA: TGTGCCAGCTCACCAATTTTCGTCCGGACAGGGCGATTCTCTGGAAACACCATATATTTT
CDR3 protein: CASSPIFVRTGRFSGNTIYF

clone size: once
V gene: TRBV25-1
J gene: TRBJ2-1
D gene: -
CDR3 DNA: TGTGCCAGCAGTTTAATCTACGAGCAGTTCTTC
CDR3 protein: CASSLIYEQFF

clone size: -
V gene: TRBV7-2
J gene: TRBJ1-2
D gene: TRBD1
CDR3 DNA: TGTGCCAGCAGGTTAGGACAGGGTCCTAACTATGGCTACACCTTC
CDR3 protein: CASRLGQGPNYGYTF

clone size: -
V gene: TRBV4-2
J gene: TRBJ2-1
D gene: TRBD2
CDR3 DNA: TGTGCCAGCAGCGGGCTAGCGGGGGGGGTCAATGAGCAGTTCTTC
CDR3 protein: CASSGLAGGVNEQFF

clone size: -
V gene: TRBV4-2
J gene: TRBJ1-2
D gene: -
CDR3 DNA: TGTGCCAGCAGCCAAGATCTGGGCAGGAACTATGGCTACACCTTC
CDR3 protein: CASSQDLGRNYGYTF

clone size: few
V gene: TRBV9
J gene: TRBJ2-7
D gene: -
CDR3 DNA: TGTGCCAGCAGCGTAGCCGACAGCTACGAGCAGTACTTC
CDR3 protein: CASSVADSYEQYF

clone size: -
V gene: TRBV11-3
J gene: TRBJ2-5
D gene: -
CDR3 DNA: TGTGCCAGCAGCTTAGTGCACGGGGAGACCCAGTACTTC
CDR3 protein: CASSLVHGETQYF

clone size: -
V gene: TRBV5-4
J gene: TRBJ2-3
D gene: TRBD2
CDR3 DNA: TGTGCCAGCAGCTTAGCGGGGGCCGAGGGGACAGATACGCAGTATTTT
CDR3 protein: CASSLAGAEGTDTQYF

clone size: -
V gene: TRBV12-3/TRBV12-4
J gene: TRBJ1-2
D gene: -
CDR3 DNA: TGTGCCAGCAGCCTTACAGGTCTGGGTGGCTACACCTTC
CDR3 protein: CASSLTGLGGYTF

clone size: -
V gene: TRBV18
J gene: TRBJ1-2
D gene: -
CDR3 DNA: TGTGCCAGCTCAATTACCGGACAGATCTATGGCTACACCTTC
CDR3 protein: CASSITGQIYGYTF

clone size: few
V gene: TRBV4-1
J gene: TRBJ1-5
D gene: -
CDR3 DNA: TGCGCCAGCAGCCAAGGGCTGCAGCCCCAGCATTTT
CDR3 protein: CASSQGLQPQHF

clone size: -
V gene: TRBV6-5
J gene: TRBJ1-4
D gene: -
CDR3 DNA: TGTGCCAGCAGTTCCGGCTGGGCCCAGAACAATGAAAAACTGTTTTTT
CDR3 protein: CASSSGWAQNNEKLFF

clone size: -
V gene: TRBV3-1/TRBV3-2
J gene: TRBJ1-2
D gene: -
CDR3 DNA: TGTGCCAGCAGCCAAGAGGGGCCCAATCGGGGCTACACCTTC
CDR3 protein: CASSQEGPNRGYTF

clone size: -
V gene: TRBV7-9
J gene: TRBJ2-1
D gene: TRBD1
CDR3 DNA: TGTGCCAGCAGCACGGGACGCATGAAGACAGGGGGCGGCTTCAATGAGCAGTTCTTC
CDR3 protein: CASSTGRMKTGGGFNEQFF

clone size: -
V gene: TRBV2
J gene: TRBJ2-1
D gene: TRBD2
CDR3 DNA: TGTGCCACCGATAAAGCGGGGGTAGTCAATGAGCAGTTCTTC
CDR3 protein: CATDKAGVVNEQFF

clone size: -
V gene: TRBV27
J gene: TRBJ2-2
D gene: -
CDR3 DNA: TGTGCCAGCAGTGAGGGGGATCCGGGACATAACACCGGGGAGCTGTTTTTT
CDR3 protein: CASSEGDPGHNTGELFF

clone size: -
V gene: TRBV19
J gene: TRBJ2-3
D gene: TRBD2
CDR3 DNA: TGTGCCAGTAGTATAGTCCGCGGGAGGACAGATACGCAGTATTTT
CDR3 protein: CASSIVRGRTDTQYF

clone size: -
V gene: TRBV18
J gene: TRBJ2-3
D gene: TRBD2
CDR3 DNA: TGTGCCAGCTCACCACTCCCTGCGGGGGTAACGACAGATACGCAGTATTTT
CDR3 protein: CASSPLPAGVTTDTQYF

clone size: -
V gene: TRBV5-1
J gene: TRBJ2-5
D gene: TRBD2
CDR3 DNA: TGCGCCAGCGGACCTGGACTAGCCCAAGAGACCCAGTACTTC
CDR3 protein: CASGPGLAQETQYF

clone size: -
V gene: TRBV3-1/TRBV3-2
J gene: TRBJ2-3
D gene: -
CDR3 DNA: TGTGCCAGCAGCCAGACCCAAACTAGTTCTAGCACAGATACGCAGTATTTT
CDR3 protein: CASSQTQTSSSTDTQYF

clone size: medium-sized
V gene: TRBV4-3
J gene: TRBJ1-5
D gene: -
CDR3 DNA: TGCGCCAGCAGCCAATCCCGAGGGAACAATCAGCCCCAGCATTTT
CDR3 protein: CASSQSRGNNQPQHF

clone size: -
V gene: TRBV12-3/TRBV12-4
J gene: TRBJ2-7
D gene: TRBD1
CDR3 DNA: TGTGCCAGCAGCCGGACAGGGTCGACGGGGCAGTACTTC
CDR3 protein: CASSRTGSTGQYF

clone size: -
V gene: TRBV27
J gene: TRBJ1-3
D gene: -
CDR3 DNA: TGTGCCAGCAGTAGACAGGCGTTTTCTGGAAACACCATATATTTT
CDR3 protein: CASSRQAFSGNTIYF

clone size: -
V gene: TRBV27
J gene: TRBJ1-6
D gene: -
CDR3 DNA: TGTGCCAGCAGTTCCCTTTCGCAAGGGGTGGTCAATTCACCCCTCCACTTT
CDR3 protein: CASSSLSQGVVNSPLHF

clone size: once
V gene: TRBV28
J gene: TRBJ2-1
D gene: TRBD2
CDR3 DNA: TGTGCCAGCAGTACCCTCGGGAGGGGGATACGATATGAGCAGTTCTTC
CDR3 protein: CASSTLGRGIRYEQFF

clone size: -
V gene: TRBV25-1
J gene: TRBJ1-2
D gene: -
CDR3 DNA: TGTGCCAGCAGTGAATATCAGTATAACTATGGCTACACCTTC
CDR3 protein: CASSEYQYNYGYTF